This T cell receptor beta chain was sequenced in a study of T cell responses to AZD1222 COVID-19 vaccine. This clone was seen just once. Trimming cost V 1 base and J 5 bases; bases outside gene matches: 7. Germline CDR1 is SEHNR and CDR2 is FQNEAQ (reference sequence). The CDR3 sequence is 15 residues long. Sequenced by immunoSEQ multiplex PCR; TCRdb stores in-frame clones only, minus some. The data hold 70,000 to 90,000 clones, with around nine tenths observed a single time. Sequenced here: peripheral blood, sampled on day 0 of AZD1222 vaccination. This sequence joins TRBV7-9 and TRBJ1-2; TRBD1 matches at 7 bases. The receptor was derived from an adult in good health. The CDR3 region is CASSLGVGTDYGYTF. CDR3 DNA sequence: TGTGCCAGCAGCTTAGGGGTGGGGACAGATTATGGCTACACCTTC.